These 27 T cell receptor beta chains were all obtained from the same sample, sequenced in a study of Graves' ophthalmopathy and Graves' hyperthyroidism. Amplified TCR beta CDR3 regions were obtained using RNA transcripts as template. HTBI primers were employed in first-round RT-PCR, then a second-round multiplex PCR followed. One entry per CDR3 protein, called by TCRdb with MiXCR from the multiplex PCR reads. The sample includes fewer than 400,000 distinct CDR3 sequences, approximately 16% of them seen just once. The material sequenced was peripheral blood. These receptors were obtained from a woman under 30 with Graves' ophthalmopathy.

This clonotype was observed once. The chain joins TRBV7-2 to TRBJ2-5, with TRBD1 matching over 7 bases. Germline CDR1 reads SGHTA; CDR2 reads FQGNSA. The junction had 12 bases not matched to a gene; V was cut back by 4 bases and J by 4 bases. This CDR3 has 16 residues. CDR3 protein: CASSYNQHRGAETQYF. The CDR3, as DNA: TGTGCCAGCAGCTATAACCAGCACAGGGGAGCAGAGACCCAGTACTTC. Using reference TRBV7-2 and TRBJ2-5 for the parts outside the CDR3, the full variable domain is GAGVSQSPSNKVTEKGKDVELRCDPISGHTALYWYRQSLGQGLEFLIYFQGNSAPDKSGLPSDRFSAERTGGSVSTLTIQRTQQEDSAVYLCASSYNQHRGAETQYFGPGTRLLVL.

Many counts were recorded for this clonotype. The J gene is TRBJ2-7, the V gene TRBV27, with D unclear. The CDR3 is made up of 14 amino acids. CDR1 and CDR2 (germline): MNHEY, SMNVEV (reference sequence). V dropped 5 bases and J dropped 1 base, with 12 bases sitting between them. The CDR3 protein is CASSPFIFSYEQYF. As DNA, the CDR3 is TGTGCCAGCAGTCCATTTATATTTTCCTACGAGCAGTACTTC.

The chain joins TRBV28 to TRBJ1-1; TRBD1 might be the D (5 bases). Germline V gene lookup returns CDR1 MDHEN and CDR2 SYDVKM. This CDR3 is built from 13 residues. V lost 6 bases and J 12 bases, leaving 20 bases between the germline ends. The CDR3 coding sequence is TGTGCCAGCAGACAACACCGGGGCCGAGGGTCTTTCTTT. Protein product: CASRQHRGRGSFF.

In this sample, this clonotype turned up many times. The CDR3 is CASSLAIREGYGYTF. In DNA, the CDR3 is TGTGCCAGCAGCTTAGCGATTCGGGAGGGCTATGGCTACACCTTC. The V and J genes are TRBV7-2 and TRBJ1-2, with unresolved D. Deletions cut 0 bases from V and 4 bases from J, with 12 bases between. This CDR3 region has 15 residues. Germline loops: CDR1 SGHTA, CDR2 FQGNSA.

This clonotype was counted ten times or more. This chain links TRBV28 with TRBJ1-5; D might be TRBD1 (5 bases). Trimming removed 10 bases at V and 11 bases at J, with 18 bases between. Germline CDR1 reads MDHEN; CDR2 reads SYDVKM. CDR3 size: 12 residues. The CDR3 loop is CATQDGSRAQHF. The CDR3 bases are TGTGCCACCCAGGACGGTAGCAGGGCCCAGCATTTT.

The sample holds a few counts of this clonotype. As DNA, the CDR3 is TGTGCCAGCAGCCCCGACGCGCAGGCCTCTTCCTACGAGCAGTACTTC. Translated: CASSPDAQASSYEQYF. This chain uses TRBV11-1 with TRBJ2-7; D unclear. Between the trimmed V and J ends, which lost 5 bases and 1 base, there was a span of 18 bases. This CDR3 is 16 amino acids long. The germline gives CDR1 SGHAT, CDR2 FQDESV (reference sequence).

The chain links TRBV20-1 to TRBJ1-5, with D tentatively TRBD1 (6 bases). Per germline, CDR1 DFQATT and CDR2 SNEGSKA (reference sequence). The CDR3 extends over 12 amino acids. Trimming took 5 bases from V and 7 from J, leaving 12 bases between them. CDR3 protein: CSASRGGQPQHF. CDR3 DNA: TGCAGTGCTTCAAGGGGGGGACAGCCCCAGCATTTT.

In its sample, this clonotype was seen many times. The chain is built from TRBV19 and TRBJ1-5; 7 positions match TRBD1. J gave up 6 bases and V 6 bases, and 5 bases lay outside the gene matches. The CDR3 loop spans 13 amino acids. Germline CDR1 reads LNHDA; CDR2 reads SQIVND (reference sequence). The CDR3 loop reads CASSQGTVQPQHF. The CDR3 DNA reads TGTGCCAGTAGCCAGGGGACAGTTCAGCCCCAGCATTTT.

The table lists this clonotype with many counts. This chain links TRBV4-3 with TRBJ2-7; D is perhaps TRBD2 (6 bases). The CDR3 consists of 15 residues. Germline V lookup: CDR1 LGHNA, CDR2 YSLEER. The V end lost 0 bases, the J end lost 0 bases, and 9 bases lay between the germline ends. The CDR3 is CASSQEWGDSYEQYF. Here the CDR3 DNA reads TGCGCCAGCAGCCAAGAATGGGGGGACTCCTACGAGCAGTACTTC.

Worth noting for this clonotype: This sequence may be a read error, since a much larger clone differs from it by one base. The rearrangement links TRBV11-1 to TRBJ2-5; TRBD2 matches 7 bases. Unmatched junction bases numbered 12, after V lost 2 bases and J lost 9 bases. Germline values: CDR1 SGHAT, CDR2 FQDESV (reference sequence). The CDR3 loop spans 15 amino acids. CDR3 DNA: TGTGCCAGCAGCTTAAGGGAGCGGGGAGGGGAGGCCCAGTACTTC. Amino acid sequence: CASSLRERGGEAQYF.

The chain uses TRBV7-3 and TRBJ1-1; TRBD1 matches 9 bases. Germline V gene sequence: CDR1 SGHTA, CDR2 FQGTGA. There are 14 residues in the CDR3. V was clipped by 5 bases and J by 4 bases; unmatched bases: 5. CDR3 DNA: TGTGCCAGCAGCATACAGGGGGCGAGCACTGAAGCTTTCTTT. The encoded protein is CASSIQGASTEAFF.

This clonotype was counted many times. The J gene is TRBJ2-7, the V gene TRBV6-8; 9 bases are a match to TRBD2. Germline lookup yields CDR1 MNHGY and CDR2 SAAAGT. The junction had 11 bases not matched to a gene; V was cut back by 7 bases and J by 4 bases. The CDR3 consists of 15 residues. CDR3 sequence (DNA): TGTGCCAGCACCCCCGCCGGACTAGCGTATTACGAGCAGTACTTC. Amino acids: CASTPAGLAYYEQYF.

This clonotype showed up just once. The rearrangement joins TRBV6-4 to TRBJ1-6; D possibly corresponds to TRBD1 (6 bases). The CDR3 is 18 amino acids. From germline, CDR1 is MRHNA and CDR2 SNTAGT. V lost 3 bases and J lost 0, with 15 bases in between. The CDR3 DNA sequence: TGTGCCAGCAGTGAATGGGGGACACAGAGCTCCTATAATTCACCCCTCCACTTT. It specifies CASSEWGTQSSYNSPLHF.

The chain combines TRBV15 with TRBJ1-2; 7 bases match TRBD1. This CDR3 has 16 amino acids. Germline-derived CDR1 and CDR2 are LNHNV and YYDKDF (reference sequence). V gave up 4 bases and J gave up 8 bases; unmatched junction bases: 16. As DNA, the CDR3 is TGTGCCACCAGCAACAGGGGACGTGCGGAACGTATGGGCTACACCTTC. This gives the protein CATSNRGRAERMGYTF.

The chain joins TRBV7-2 to TRBJ2-5; 7 bases are a match to TRBD2. The CDR3 runs to 14 residues. Trimming removed 6 bases from V and 4 bases from J; junction bases left unmatched: 8. In germline, CDR1 is SGHTA, CDR2 FQGNSA. CDR3 loop: CASRGGGRPETQYF. CDR3 DNA sequence: TGTGCCAGCAGGGGGGGGGGTCGGCCAGAGACCCAGTACTTC.

This clonotype was observed many times. The chain joins TRBV20-1 to TRBJ2-4; D is ambiguous. Germline V gene data show CDR1 as DFQATT and CDR2 as SNEGSKA (reference sequence). This CDR3 is built from 13 residues. With 6 bases removed from V and 2 bases from J, the gap between germline ends came to 11 bases. The CDR3 DNA is TGCAGTGCACGGTACACAACCAAAAACATTCAGTACTTC. Residues: CSARYTTKNIQYF.

The chain has TRBV12-3 or TRBV12-4 and TRBJ1-2, with unresolved D. Trimming stripped 1 base from V and 4 bases from J, with 10 bases between. CDR3 length: 14 amino acids. In nucleotides, the CDR3 is TGTGCCAGCAGTTTAGGAGGTGGGGTCTATGGCTACACCTTC. As protein: CASSLGGGVYGYTF.

In this sample, this clonotype turned up many times. The genes are TRBV7-9 and TRBJ1-1; a possible D gene is TRBD1 (6 bases). The germline gives CDR1 SEHNR, CDR2 FQNEAQ (reference sequence). The CDR3 length is 15 residues. Between the trimmed V and J ends, which lost 1 base and 4 bases, there was a span of 13 bases. The CDR3 reads CASSLVPGATTEAFF. DNA for the CDR3: TGTGCCAGCAGCTTAGTTCCGGGGGCGACCACTGAAGCTTTCTTT.

This clonotype was counted at least ten times. The chain uses TRBV5-5 and TRBJ2-2, with TRBD2 identical over 9 bases. The CDR3 sequence is 16 residues long. CDR1 and CDR2 (germline): SGHKS, YYEKEE (reference sequence). V lost 5 bases, J lost 6 bases, and 11 bases stayed unmatched. The CDR3 sequence is CASRPPGLAGSGELFF. CDR3 nucleotide sequence: TGTGCCAGCAGGCCTCCGGGACTAGCAGGGTCCGGGGAGCTGTTTTTT.

This clonotype was counted many times. V and J are TRBV28 and TRBJ1-1; D gene uncertain. This CDR3 is built from 15 residues. Between the trimmed V and J ends, which lost 1 base and 4 bases, there was a span of 13 bases. The V gene's germline CDR1 is MDHEN and CDR2 SYDVKM. As DNA, the CDR3 is TGTGCCAGCAGTTTATTCTGGGCAGTGGGCACTGAAGCTTTCTTT. Its protein product is CASSLFWAVGTEAFF. Supplemented by reference TRBV28 and TRBJ1-1, the full variable domain reads DVKVTQSSRYLVKRTGEKVFLECVQDMDHENMFWYRQDPGLGLRLIYFSYDVKMKEKGDIPEGYSVSREKKERFSLILESASTNQTSMYLCASSLFWAVGTEAFFGQGTRLTVV.

Many counts were recorded for this clonotype. This chain uses TRBV27 with TRBJ1-6, with D uncertain. Germline CDR1 reads MNHEY; CDR2 reads SMNVEV (reference sequence). V lost 4 bases and J 5 bases, leaving 12 bases between the germline ends. This CDR3 is 15 amino acids long. The DNA of the CDR3 is TGTGCCAGCAGTTCCCGGACGGCGAATAATTCACCCCTCCACTTT. Protein: CASSSRTANNSPLHF.

This clonotype was recorded at least ten times. The chain recombines TRBV20-1 with TRBJ2-7, with 8 bases identical to TRBD1. Trimming took 3 bases from V and 4 from J; bases not matched to a gene: 8. Germline V gene lookup returns CDR1 DFQATT and CDR2 SNEGSKA (reference sequence). CDR3 size: 14 residues. CDR3 nucleotide sequence: TGCAGTGCTAGGCCGGGACAGGACTATTACGAGCAGTACTTC. Its translation is CSARPGQDYYEQYF.

This clonotype has a count of ten or more. This chain links TRBV13 with TRBJ1-1, with a tentative D call TRBD1 (5 bases). The CDR3 runs to 13 residues. Trimming pared 5 bases from V and 9 bases from J, leaving 16 bases between. CDR1 is PRHDT and CDR2 is FYEKMQ in the germline V gene (reference sequence). The CDR3 reads CASSPTSRQKAFF. CDR3 nucleotides: TGTGCCAGCAGCCCAACCTCACGACAGAAAGCTTTCTTT.

Many counts were recorded for this clonotype. V usage is TRBV20-1 and J usage is TRBJ1-1, with D possibly matching TRBD1 (5 bases). V lost 6 bases and J lost 7, with 30 bases in between. CDR1 is DFQATT, CDR2 SNEGSKA, per germline (reference sequence). The CDR3 consists of 17 residues. The CDR3 region is CSAGTGQGPPSNGEAFF. The CDR3 DNA follows: TGCAGTGCCGGGACGGGGCAGGGCCCACCTTCGAACGGTGAAGCTTTCTTT.

This clonotype occurred many times. J is TRBJ2-5 and V is TRBV20-1; tentatively, D is TRBD1 (6 bases). CDR1 and CDR2 from the germline V gene are DFQATT and SNEGSKA (reference sequence). V lost 1 base to trimming and J lost 4 bases, with 13 bases between them. CDR3 length equals 14 residues. In DNA, the CDR3 is TGCAGTGCTAGAGTGGCAGGGGCTGTAGAGACCCAGTACTTC. Translating gives CSARVAGAVETQYF.

This clonotype was observed at least ten times. The DNA for the CDR3 is TGTGCCAGCAGTTCCCCCCGACCGATGAACACTGAAGCTTTCTTT. Protein sequence: CASSSPRPMNTEAFF. The chain links TRBV28 to TRBJ1-1; D not resolved. The CDR3 runs to 15 residues. Germline CDR1 MDHEN, CDR2 SYDVKM. Trimming cost V 4 bases and J 0 bases, with 12 bases left between them.

This clonotype was seen repeatedly, ten times or more. The J gene is TRBJ1-5, the V gene TRBV6-5; D is unclear. CDR3 length: 17 residues. V was cut by 0 bases and J by 0 bases, with 12 bases left in between. Germline lookup yields CDR1 MNHEY and CDR2 SVGAGI. The CDR3 nucleotides are TGTGCCAGCAGTTACTCGATCGTGACACATAGCAATCAGCCCCAGCATTTT. It is translated as CASSYSIVTHSNQPQHF.